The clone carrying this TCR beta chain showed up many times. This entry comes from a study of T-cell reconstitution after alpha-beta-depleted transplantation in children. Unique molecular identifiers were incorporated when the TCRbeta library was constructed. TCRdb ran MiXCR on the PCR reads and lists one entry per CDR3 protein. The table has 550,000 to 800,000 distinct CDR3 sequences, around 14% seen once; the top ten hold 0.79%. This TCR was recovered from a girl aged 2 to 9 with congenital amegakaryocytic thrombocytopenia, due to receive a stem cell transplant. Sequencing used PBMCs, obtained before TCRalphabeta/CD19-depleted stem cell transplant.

CDR3 loop: CASSLKAGELFF. The CDR3 nucleotides are TGTGCCAGCAGCCTAAAAGCCGGGGAGCTGTTTTTT. V gene TRBV28 combines with J gene TRBJ2-2; D gene ambiguous. The V and J ends lost 6 bases and 6 bases respectively, with 8 bases between them. In germline, CDR1 is MDHEN, CDR2 SYDVKM. This CDR3 contains 12 residues.